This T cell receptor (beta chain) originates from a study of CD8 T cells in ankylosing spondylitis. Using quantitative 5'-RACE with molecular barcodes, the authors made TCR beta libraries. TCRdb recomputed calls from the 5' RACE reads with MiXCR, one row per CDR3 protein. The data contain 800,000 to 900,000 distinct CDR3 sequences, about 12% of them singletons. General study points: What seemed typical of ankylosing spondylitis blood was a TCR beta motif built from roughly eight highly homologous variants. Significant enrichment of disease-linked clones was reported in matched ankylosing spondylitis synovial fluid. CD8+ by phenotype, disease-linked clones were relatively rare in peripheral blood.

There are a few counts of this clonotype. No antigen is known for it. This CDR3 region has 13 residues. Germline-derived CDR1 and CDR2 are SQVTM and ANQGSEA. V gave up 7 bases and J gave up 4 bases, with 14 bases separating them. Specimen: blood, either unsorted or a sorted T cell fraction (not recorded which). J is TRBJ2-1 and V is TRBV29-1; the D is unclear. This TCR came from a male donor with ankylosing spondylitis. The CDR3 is CSGSDGYYNEQFF. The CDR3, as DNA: TGCAGCGGTTCGGACGGCTATTACAATGAGCAGTTCTTC.